These T cell receptor beta chains were read from a single sample in a study of pediatric ulcerative colitis. Produced via immunoSEQ multiplex PCR; TCRdb's table is partial and in-frame only. Among approximately 15,000 clones listed, just under 75% were seen once. What was sequenced was gut tissue. All receptors derive from a girl aged 10-17 years with moderate ulcerative colitis. The CDR3 runs from the conserved cysteine through the conserved F or W. D genes are given only for firm matches. The size of a clone is reported for some rows only, either as once, few or many, or as a class for expanded clones.

>TRBV5-1|.|few|TRBJ1-6
CASSFSGEDSPLHF
TGCGCCAGCAGCTTTTCTGGTGAGGATTCACCCCTCCACTTT
>TRBV30|.|.|TRBJ1-5
CAWSWPGSNQPQHF
TGTGCCTGGAGTTGGCCGGGAAGCAATCAGCCCCAGCATTTT
>TRBV27|.|few|TRBJ1-5
CASRTTGTNSNQPQHF
TGTGCCAGCAGGACAACCGGGACAAATAGCAATCAGCCCCAGCATTTT
>TRBV28|.|.|TRBJ2-7
CASSFSYEQYF
TGTGCCAGCAGTTTCTCCTACGAGCAGTACTTC
>TRBV28|.|.|TRBJ2-7
CASKGGGLTEEQYF
TGTGCCAGCAAGGGAGGGGGCTTAACTGAGGAGCAGTACTTC
>TRBV2|.|.|TRBJ2-1
CASRDRSYNEQFF
TGTGCCAGCCGGGACCGCTCCTACAATGAGCAGTTCTTC
>TRBV27|.|.|TRBJ1-1
CASSFAGNTEAFF
TGTGCCAGCAGTTTTGCGGGGAACACTGAAGCTTTCTTT
>TRBV7-6|TRBD2|.|TRBJ2-3
CASSSYPLAGGTDTQYF
TGTGCCAGCAGCTCTTACCCCTTAGCGGGGGGCACAGATACGCAGTATTTT
>TRBV5-1|.|few|TRBJ2-5
CASTYDGTGEETQYF
TGCGCCAGCACCTACGACGGGACGGGCGAAGAGACCCAGTACTTC
>TRBV11-2|.|.|TRBJ2-4
CASSLQVTDYYQYF
TGTGCCAGCAGCTTACAAGTAACAGACTATTATCAGTACTTC
>TRBV2|.|few|TRBJ2-7
CASSVNRESSYEQYF
TGTGCCAGCAGTGTTAACAGGGAGAGCTCCTACGAGCAGTACTTC
>TRBV5-1|.|.|TRBJ2-7
CASSFATRGDEQYF
TGCGCCAGCAGCTTCGCGACTAGGGGCGACGAGCAGTACTTC
>TRBV12-5|TRBD1|.|TRBJ2-3
CASGSGQVSTDTQYF
TGTGCTAGTGGCTCGGGACAGGTTAGCACAGATACGCAGTATTTT
>TRBV6-4|.|.|TRBJ1-1
CASSAQGGTEAFF
TGTGCCAGCAGTGCGCAGGGCGGCACTGAAGCTTTCTTT
>TRBV20-1|.|.|TRBJ2-3
CSARNTDTQYF
TGCAGTGCTAGAAACACAGATACGCAGTATTTT
>TRBV7-9|TRBD1|.|TRBJ2-1
CASSSRQGATYNEQFF
TGTGCCAGCAGCTCCCGACAGGGGGCGACCTACAATGAGCAGTTCTTC
>TRBV7-7|.|.|TRBJ2-2
CATSETRNTGELFF
TGTGCTACGTCGGAGACTCGGAACACCGGGGAGCTGTTTTTT
>TRBV5-6|TRBD1|.|TRBJ1-2
CASSTGQGHGYTF
TGTGCCAGCAGCACGGGACAGGGCCATGGCTACACCTTC
>TRBV21-1|.|.|TRBJ1-1
CASSRGWMNTEAFF
TGTGCCAGCAGCAGGGGGTGGATGAACACTGAAGCTTTCTTT
>TRBV9|TRBD1|.|TRBJ2-5
CASSAAGTGETQYF
TGTGCCAGCAGCGCCGCCGGGACAGGGGAGACCCAGTACTTC
>TRBV28|.|.|TRBJ1-3
CASSEKFSIYF
TGTGCCAGCAGCGAAAAATTCTCCATATATTTT
>TRBV21-1|.|.|TRBJ1-6
CATRLSSYNSPLHF
TGTGCCACCCGTTTGAGCTCCTATAATTCACCCCTCCACTTT
>TRBV9|.|.|TRBJ1-1
CASSVDDTNTEAFF
TGTGCCAGCAGCGTCGACGACACGAACACTGAAGCTTTCTTT
>TRBV2|.|.|TRBJ1-5
CASSAGRNSNQPQHF
TGTGCCAGCAGTGCAGGGAGAAATAGCAATCAGCCCCAGCATTTT
>TRBV6-6|.|.|TRBJ1-1
CASSYRQGSAEAFF
TGTGCCAGCAGTTATCGCCAGGGGAGCGCTGAAGCTTTCTTT
>TRBV18|TRBD2|once|TRBJ2-3
CASSPILAGATDTQYF
TGTGCCAGCTCACCTATACTAGCGGGAGCTACAGATACGCAGTATTTT
>TRBV30|TRBD1|.|TRBJ1-6
CAWSVLGQDNSPLHF
TGTGCCTGGAGTGTACTGGGACAGGATAATTCACCCCTCCACTTT
>TRBV5-1|.|.|TRBJ2-5
CASSLTGKETQYF
TGCGCCAGCAGCTTGACGGGGAAAGAGACCCAGTACTTC
>TRBV18|TRBD1|.|TRBJ1-3
CASSPAWDRLSGNTIYF
TGTGCCAGCTCACCGGCCTGGGACAGGCTGTCTGGAAACACCATATATTTT
>TRBV5-1|.|.|TRBJ2-2
CASSLLGSPGDTGELFF
TGCGCCAGCAGCTTGTTGGGTTCTCCTGGGGACACCGGGGAGCTGTTTTTT
>TRBV2|.|.|TRBJ1-5
CASSRDPGGNQPQHF
TGTGCCAGCAGCAGGGACCCGGGCGGCAATCAGCCCCAGCATTTT
>TRBV29-1|.|.|TRBJ2-2
CSVGTQGFLNTGELFF
TGCAGCGTTGGGACCCAGGGGTTCTTGAACACCGGGGAGCTGTTTTTT
>TRBV5-1|TRBD1|.|TRBJ2-7
CASSASGQGNEQYF
TGCGCCAGCAGCGCGAGTGGACAGGGAAACGAGCAGTACTTC
>TRBV5-6|.|.|TRBJ2-3
CASSFYGIRTDTQYF
TGTGCCAGCAGCTTTTACGGGATACGCACAGATACGCAGTATTTT
>TRBV28|.|.|TRBJ1-1
CASSFPGQNTEAFF
TGTGCCAGCAGTTTCCCCGGGCAAAACACTGAAGCTTTCTTT
>TRBV5-6|.|.|TRBJ1-6
CASSLGVSPLHF
TGTGCCAGCAGCTTAGGGGTCTCACCCCTCCACTTT
>TRBV27|TRBD1|.|TRBJ2-7
CASSSTGQGVDEQYF
TGTGCCAGCAGTTCCACCGGACAGGGGGTCGACGAGCAGTACTTC
>TRBV5-4|TRBD1|once|TRBJ2-3
CASSSGQGAGTQYF
TGTGCCAGCAGCTCGGGACAGGGGGCGGGTACGCAGTATTTT
>TRBV12-2|.|.|TRBJ2-3
CASRLVGPGSPSTDTQYF
.
>TRBV10-3|TRBD2|.|TRBJ2-3
CAISAASGGADTQYF
TGTGCCATCAGCGCCGCTAGCGGGGGGGCGGATACGCAGTATTTT
>TRBV6-1|TRBD1|.|TRBJ2-7
CASNLRDRGYEQYF
TGTGCCAGCAATTTAAGGGACAGGGGCTACGAGCAGTACTTC